This T cell receptor beta chain was identified in a study of blood T cells in healthy people across ages (dated by TCRdb to the mid-2010s). About the study as a whole: In model experiments, template switching captured about one uniquely barcoded TCR beta cDNA molecule for every two T cells. To avoid experimental bias, donors of different ages were randomly spread across the sequencing lanes. The donors were split into four age groups: young (average about 15 years), middle-aged (nearly 40), aged (more than 60) and long-lived (about 74). Two additional independent replicas of 1 million unique cDNA reads from the same blood draw were analyzed for two donors (one aged 18 to 29 and one aged 80 or older). The study measured age-related changes in TCR beta repertoire diversity using deep sequencing normalized with unique cDNA molecular identifiers. The research as a whole found: As age increased, observed TCR beta diversity per million T cells dropped in a roughly linear way, and a significant reduction was already evident by age 40. The CMV infection status of donors was not known, potentially confounding age-related changes in expanded clonotypes. Conclusive comparison of naive and antigen-experienced compartments was prevented by the profiling of bulk unsorted PBMCs. Estimates of total diversity from one million sequenced T cells were regarded as lower bounds and underestimates. Compared with the aged group, the long-lived group had more naive CD4+ T cells, fewer expanded clones and increased TCR diversity, suggesting age selection. There was a strong correlation between observed TCR beta diversity and the percentage of naive T cells measured by flow cytometry.

Library preparation used 5' RACE. The reads were generated on an Illumina HiSeq 2500. A second roughly 6 to 12 cycle PCR used a sample-barcoded 5' primer and a J-beta primer mix. A template-switch 5' adaptor carrying 12 random nucleotides introduced a unique molecular identifier onto each TCR beta cDNA molecule. Each sample yielded at least 2.5 million CDR3-containing paired-end reads. First-strand cDNA was synthesized from all RNA with the Mint cDNA synthesis kit, primed by a TRBC-specific oligonucleotide. After uracil-DNA glycosylase treatment, a first 18-cycle PCR used universal primers M1SS and BC2_uni_R on all cDNA. Per the authors' processing: For normalization, 1 million high-quality reads were randomly selected from each sample, with every read carrying a distinct molecular identifier. Instead of being binned into consensus sequences, reads that shared molecular identifiers were thrown out. MiTCR, set to a Q25 quality threshold and the strictest error-elimination algorithm, was used for CDR3 identification, clonotype clustering and error correction. A nonparametric unseen species model with Euler transformation was used to estimate lower-bound total TCR beta diversity. In TCRdb, the public reads were trimmed at Q25 with fastp and aligned with MiXCR, with productive beta chains retained. Each CDR3 protein gets just one entry, which takes the most common genes and DNA from the rows behind it. The V and J calls, along with clone size, are taken from TCRdb and not from the paper's own processing. The sample has nearly 800,000 distinct CDR3 sequences on record, roughly three fifths of them singletons. The ten largest clones add up to under 30% of the sample.

The donors were 40 or so Caucasian individuals from Russia, aged roughly 6 to 90 years, who were systemically healthy. Each donor gave 9 to 10 milliliters of peripheral blood, collected into EDTA-treated Vacutainer tubes. Ficoll-Paque density-gradient centrifugation was used to isolate PBMCs, with at least 6.5 million obtained per sample. Trizol reagent was used to extract total RNA from the PBMCs, yielding at least 6 micrograms per sample. The percentages of naive CD45RAhigh/CD27high T cells were determined by flow cytometry on a PBMC aliquot from every donor. Note on this clonotype: The target of this receptor is not known. The record has no base qualities; no much larger clone is one base away.

From the cysteine up to the phenylalanine, the CDR3 has a length of 17 residues. Only the CDR3 part of the read is kept: 51 bases, read in frame from the first base. Based on the germline V gene, the CDR1 and CDR2 sequences are SQVTM and ANQGSEA. Unmatched junction bases come to 7, with V trimmed by 3 bases and J by 0 bases. This receptor was obtained from a man in his forties or fifties in good health. The sequencing input was blood. The sequence joins TRBV29-1 to TRBJ2-6; 8 central nucleotides agree with TRBD1. The bases read TGCAGCGTTGAGTTAGGGACAGGCATCTCTGGGGCCAACGTCCTGACTTTC. Its protein is CSVELGTGISGANVLTF. Where the CDR3 stops, the reference TRBV29-1 and TRBJ2-6 genes take over; the full variable domain is SAVISQKPSRDICQRGTSLTIQCQVDSQVTMMFWYRQQPGQSLTLIATANQGSEATYESGFVIDKFPISRPNLTFSTLTVSNMSPEDSSIYLCSVELGTGISGANVLTFGAGSRLTVL.